Listed below are T cell receptor beta chains from one sample, sequenced in a study of sequential checkpoint blockade in melanoma. Method: immunoSEQ multiplex PCR; TCRdb's copy keeps in-frame clones and lacks some. The data contain under 20,000 clones, 73% of them singletons. Source: CD8+ T cells sorted from blood (inferred from file names), taken from a patient given nivolumab and ipilimumab in sequence. The source of these receptors is a human donor with melanoma. Each CDR3 is given with its conserved first and last residue. D genes are given only for firm matches. Size is stated for part of the rows, as once, few or many counts, or as a class when the clone is expanded.

D	size	V	J	DNA	CDR3
TRBD1	few	TRBV6-5	TRBJ1-2	TGTGCCAGCATGCGACAGGGCGGAGAAAACTATGGCTACACCTTC	CASMRQGGENYGYTF
-	-	TRBV6-4	TRBJ2-1	TGTGCCAGCAGTGATGAGCAATACAATGAGCAGTTCTTC	CASSDEQYNEQFF
TRBD1	-	TRBV28	TRBJ2-7	TGTGCCAGCAGTTTCGGGACAGCAAACCACGAGCAGTACTTC	CASSFGTANHEQYF
TRBD1	-	TRBV7-9	TRBJ1-2	TGTGCCAGCAGCCTCGGACAGGGGAGCTATGGCTACACCTTC	CASSLGQGSYGYTF
-	-	TRBV2	TRBJ1-2	TGTGCCAGCACCGTGGGGGGGCTTGGCTACACCTTC	CASTVGGLGYTF
-	once	TRBV5-4	TRBJ2-7	TGTGCCAGCAGCCACGGTTTTGAGCGCTCCTACGAGCAGTACTTC	CASSHGFERSYEQYF
-	-	TRBV6-4	TRBJ2-3	TGTGCCAGCAGAGCTAGCGCCCCGACAGATACGCAGTATTTT	CASRASAPTDTQYF
TRBD2	-	TRBV13	TRBJ2-1	TGTGCCAGCAGCTCAACAGCCTCAAGCGGGAGGGCCGTATCACCTGAGCAGTTCTTC	CASSSTASSGRAVSPEQFF
-	once	TRBV6-5	TRBJ2-1	TGTGCCAGCAGTTACTCTAGGGCCAGGGGTTACAATGAGCAGTTCTTC	CASSYSRARGYNEQFF
-	-	TRBV4-2	TRBJ2-3	TGTGCCAGCAGCCAAGGGGGGGGCAGCACAGATACGCAGTATTTT	CASSQGGGSTDTQYF
TRBD2	-	TRBV6-4	TRBJ2-3	TGTGCCAGCAGTAAAACTAGCGGGAGTACTGATACGCAGTATTTT	CASSKTSGSTDTQYF
-	-	TRBV9	TRBJ2-1	TGTGCCAGCAGCGTAGGCGCTAGCTCCTACAATGAGCAGTTCTTC	CASSVGASSYNEQFF
-	once	TRBV28	TRBJ1-3	TGTGCCAGCAGTTCTAACAGGGTTATCACTGGAAACACCATATATTTT	CASSSNRVITGNTIYF
-	-	TRBV9	TRBJ1-2	TGTGCCAGCAGCGTATCCGGGACAAGTTATGGCTACACCTTC	CASSVSGTSYGYTF
TRBD1	few	TRBV6-5	TRBJ1-4	TGTGCCAGCAGTTACTCTCTGGGACAGGGCGGTGAAAAACTGTTTTTT	CASSYSLGQGGEKLFF
-	few	TRBV6-5	TRBJ2-5	TGTGCCAGCAGTTACGGGGGCAGGGAGACCCAGTACTTC	CASSYGGRETQYF
TRBD1	few	TRBV27	TRBJ1-5	TGTGCCAGCAGTTCCCTAAAAAACAGGGGAGAACAGCCCCAGCATTTT	CASSSLKNRGEQPQHF
TRBD2	-	TRBV27	TRBJ2-1	TGTGCCAGCACCCTTAGCGGGAGTGCCTACAATGAGCAGTTCTTC	CASTLSGSAYNEQFF
-	-	TRBV2	TRBJ1-2	TGTGCCAGCGGACAAGCTAACTATGGCTACACCTTC	CASGQANYGYTF
TRBD1	-	TRBV6-5	TRBJ2-7	TGTGCCAGCAGTTGGGACAGTAAATCCTACGAGCAGTACTTC	CASSWDSKSYEQYF
TRBD1	-	TRBV5-1	TRBJ2-7	TGCGCCAGCAGCTACGGGACAGGGGGCGTAAACGAGCAGTACTTC	CASSYGTGGVNEQYF
-	-	TRBV6-5	TRBJ1-2	TGTGCCAGCAGTTACGTTCTATCACCAGGCTATGGCTACACCTTC	CASSYVLSPGYGYTF
TRBD2	-	TRBV4-1	TRBJ2-2	TGCGCCAGCAGCCAGTTTCCGGGGGGGAACACCGGGGAGCTGTTTTTT	CASSQFPGGNTGELFF
TRBD1	-	TRBV27	TRBJ2-7	TGTGCCAGCAGTTTATCCTTCGGGACAGGTTATATGGAGCAGTACTTC	CASSLSFGTGYMEQYF
-	few	TRBV6-1	TRBJ1-1	TGTGCCAGCAGACGGGACACTTACACTGAAGCTTTCTTT	CASRRDTYTEAFF
-	-	TRBV28	TRBJ1-2	TGTGCCAGCAGTTTAGGGGCATACTACACCTTC	CASSLGAYYTF
TRBD2	-	TRBV9	TRBJ2-7	TGTGCCAGCAGTCTGGGGAGGGAGGCCTCCTACGAGCAGTACTTC	CASSLGREASYEQYF
TRBD2	few	TRBV19	TRBJ2-7	TGTGCCAGTAGTATAGGAGCGGGGCCCAACGAGCAGTACTTC	CASSIGAGPNEQYF